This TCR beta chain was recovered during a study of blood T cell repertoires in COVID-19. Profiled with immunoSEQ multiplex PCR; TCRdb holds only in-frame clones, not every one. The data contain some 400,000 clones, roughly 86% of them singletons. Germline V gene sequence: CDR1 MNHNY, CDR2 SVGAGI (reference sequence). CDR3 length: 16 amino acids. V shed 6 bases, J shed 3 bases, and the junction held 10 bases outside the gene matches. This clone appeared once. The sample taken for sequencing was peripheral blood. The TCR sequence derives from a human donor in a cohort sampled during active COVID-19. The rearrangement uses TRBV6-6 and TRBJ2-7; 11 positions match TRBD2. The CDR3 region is CASSLGLAETFYEQYF. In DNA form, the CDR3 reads TGTGCCAGCAGCCTGGGACTAGCGGAGACCTTCTACGAGCAGTACTTC.